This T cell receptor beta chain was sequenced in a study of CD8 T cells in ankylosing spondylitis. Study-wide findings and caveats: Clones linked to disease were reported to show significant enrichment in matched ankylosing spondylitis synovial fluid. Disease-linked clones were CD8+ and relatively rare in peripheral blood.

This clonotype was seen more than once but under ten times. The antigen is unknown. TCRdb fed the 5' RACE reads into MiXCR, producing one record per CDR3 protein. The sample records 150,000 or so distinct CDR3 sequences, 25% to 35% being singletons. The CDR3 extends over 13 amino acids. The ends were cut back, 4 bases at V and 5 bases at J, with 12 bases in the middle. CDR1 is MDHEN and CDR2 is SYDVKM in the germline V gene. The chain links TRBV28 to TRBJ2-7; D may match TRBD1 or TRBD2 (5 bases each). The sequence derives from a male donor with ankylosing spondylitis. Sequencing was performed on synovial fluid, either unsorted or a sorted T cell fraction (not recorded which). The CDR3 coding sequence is TGTGCCAGCAGTTGGGACGGTGCCGACGAGCAGTACTTC. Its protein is CASSWDGADEQYF.